Listed here is a single TCR beta chain. Its antigen is still unknown. Base qualities are not recorded, but no much larger clone differs from it by a single base. TCR CDR3 regions were amplified from genomic DNA by multiplex PCR using the deep immunoSEQ assay. Extracted genomic DNA from each cell subset was spread evenly across all wells of several immunoSEQ 96-well plates, with each plate serving as a replicate. Each replicate PCR for sorted subsets received around 210 ng genomic DNA, equal to roughly 30,000 T cell genomes. The purified libraries were quantified using a Qubit 3.0 fluorometer, sized with a Bioanalyzer 2100, and then quantified again using the KAPA Library Quantification kit. A separate single-read 150-cycle Illumina NextSeq 550 flow cell was used to sequence each immunoSEQ 96-well plate. The paper's data handling went like this. Because the immunoSEQ output included only junctional sequences and no quality scores, the filtering could not be the same as the filtering used for full-length reads. Sequences were annotated with PyIR, a Python wrapper for IgBLAST v1.9, using IMGT germline references to assign V/J genes and CDR3. Reads were filtered out if the reads had weak V/J assignments (E-value above 1e-6), no CDR3, stop codons, out-of-frame junctions, or ambiguous translated residues. V3J clonotypes were defined by identical inferred V gene, J gene, and CDR3 amino acid sequence. The percentage overlap between two repertoires was calculated by dividing the number of shared unique clonotypes by the size of the smaller repertoire. Three approaches were used to assess repertoire richness: RTK rarefaction, the Chao1 estimator, and Recon v2.1 estimates of unobserved clonotypes. Generation probabilities for all TCRbeta clonotypes obtained by the gDNA method from four donors were computed using OLGA. What TCRdb holds here is the immuneACCESS table cut down to in-frame rearrangements. Part of the clones is not present; checked against another copy, under half of the missing clones reflect an unresolved V gene, and the others are unexplained. D and trimming were read from the DNA, whereas the V and J calls and clone size are those reported in that table. This sample gives millions of clones in total; about 93% of them show up just once. Under 2% of the sample lies in the top ten.

These data come from a study of shared clonotypes between healthy human individuals (TCRdb year 2020). For context, the study as a whole: The cohort included a few men and a couple of women between 18 and 49 years of age. Per donor, leukapheresis produced somewhere between about 0.9 and 9.5 billion PBMCs. To increase sequencing depth and limit assay-specific biases, TCR repertoire library preparation and sequencing were carried out by different laboratories using diverse techniques. Blood TCR repertoires of roughly 5 healthy adults were deeply sequenced to estimate repertoire size and the extent of clonotype sharing between individuals. For each donor, CD4 naive and CD4 memory were each run on three plates, CD8 naive on two plates, and CD8 memory on one plate. Overall study outcomes, separate from this receptor: Because the study included only a small number of donors, the genetic and exposure-history diversity represented was limited. Incomplete sequencing was indicated by rarefaction of sorted-subset datasets, despite the large sequencing depth. When several donors were compared, the shared fraction of clonotypes was around 5% for naive CD4, less than 4% for naive CD8, 2.3% for memory CD4, and roughly 0.43% for memory CD8. Based on pairwise subsampling, the degree of clonotype sharing among donors was expected to be affected by sequencing depth. Only blood was sampled, and tissue TCR repertoires likely differ from those in blood. Compared with non-shared clonotypes, the clonotypes found in all four sorted-subset donors had higher generation probabilities. Estimated clonotype richness was generally larger for naive than for memory subsets.

For the CD8 naive samples, CD45RO-negative cells were positively selected for CCR7, yielding a CD45RA+CCR7+ population from which TemRA cells were excluded. Healthy HIV-negative adults with no recently reported acute infections or vaccinations were included as donors. Only Caucasian adults living in Nashville, Tennessee, USA were represented among the donors. Blood was collected by leukapheresis, and PBMCs were isolated by Ficoll-Histopaque density gradient centrifugation and then cryopreserved in liquid nitrogen vapor phase. Analytical flow cytometry was used to check the purity and quantity of each magnetically sorted T cell population. From each sorted fraction, genomic DNA was isolated and quantified by UV absorbance on a Nanodrop 2000c. The receptor's source is a man in his late teens or twenties in good health. Some clones in this sample may be carry-over from other donors' samples. Material: naive CD8+ T cells from PBMCs. The cell subset or site label of this sample denotes: CD45RA+CCR7+.

This receptor has the CDR3 CATSSHSDTQYF. The base sequence is TGTGCCACCAGCAGCCATTCCGATACGCAGTATTTT. The sequence joins TRBV15 to TRBJ2-3; the D gene lacks a confident call. CDR1 and CDR2 are read off the germline V gene (reference sequence) as LNHNV and YYDKDF. Trimming takes 3 bases from V and 6 bases from J, and the germline ends sit 7 bases apart. Reading from cysteine to phenylalanine, the CDR3 counts 12 amino acids. Only the CDR3 region is kept as DNA, spanning 36 bases read in frame from base 1.